The T cell receptor beta chain under discussion was sequenced for a study of CD8+CD57+ T cells in acquired aplastic anemia. Across the study: Roughly 3 ug was the average amount of DNA from sorted CD4+ and CD8+ cells.

The patients chosen for sequencing had shown expansion of CD8+CD57+ cells (detected by flow cytometry). Profiling that covered TCR beta VDJ and CDR3 relied on genomic DNA as its template. TCRdb ran MiXCR on the reads and lists one entry per CDR3 protein. The top ten clones hold approximately 2.6% of a sample with 120,000 or so distinct CDR3 sequences, about two fifths of them seen once. Trimming took 3 bases from V and 1 from J; bases not matched to a gene: 4. CDR1 is SGDLS and CDR2 is YYNGEE in the germline V gene. The CDR3 consists of 14 residues. Details on this clonotype: Its antigen is still unknown.

Findings and caveats of the study: Patients had fewer than 35 CD8+ CDR3 sequences in common with controls (the shared set).

This chain links TRBV9 with TRBJ2-7; 7 bases agree with TRBD1. The sequenced sample was sorted CD4+, CD8+, or CD8+CD57+ T cells (not recorded which) from PBMCs. The TCR was taken from a human donor with aplastic anemia. CDR3 protein: CASSAGDRSYEQYF. The DNA of the CDR3 is TGTGCCAGCAGCGCAGGGGACAGATCCTACGAGCAGTACTTC.